These 8 T cell receptor beta chains originate from one sample sequenced in a study of cytomegalovirus exposure and HLA in healthy donors. PCR primers comprised 60 Vbeta and 13 Jbeta primers. The method was immunoSEQ multiplex PCR; TCRdb's version includes in-frame clones alone and lacks a portion of them. The sample holds roughly 130,000 clones, 79% seen once. The sample comprised PBMCs. These TCRs come from a man younger than 35 in good health and CMV-seronegative.

This clone was observed a few times. One junction end does not reproduce the germline sequence, and a read error may be involved. The chain couples TRBV2 to TRBJ2-3, with TRBD2 identical over 9 bases. This CDR3 has 16 amino acids. Germline-derived CDR1 and CDR2 are SNHLY and FYNNEI. DNA for the CDR3: TGTGCCAGCAGTGAATCTCTAAGGTTTGCAGCGGGGGGTCTGGATTTT. Translation gives CASSESLRFAAGGLDF.

J is TRBJ2-2 and V is TRBV18, with D unresolved. CDR1 is KGHSH, CDR2 LQKENI, per germline. The CDR3 totals 15 residues. Between the trimmed V and J ends, which lost 0 bases and 6 bases, there was a span of 11 bases. CDR3: CASSPPVSPSGELFF. The DNA for the CDR3 is TGTGCCAGCTCACCACCGGTCAGTCCCTCCGGGGAGCTGTTTTTT.

This chain links TRBV7-6 with TRBJ2-3, with no clear D. Germline V gene lookup returns CDR1 SGHVS and CDR2 FNYEAQ. The CDR3 is 16 residues long. V shed 0 bases and J shed 1 base, with 11 bases lying between them. As DNA, the CDR3 is TGTGCCAGCAGCTTAGCAGTTTTAGAGGGCACAGATACGCAGTATTTT. The encoded protein is CASSLAVLEGTDTQYF.

The DNA of the CDR3 is TGTGCCAGCTCACCCCTACAGGGTTACACCGGGGAGCTGTTTTTT. It codes for CASSPLQGYTGELFF. This chain uses TRBV18 with TRBJ2-2; D perhaps matches TRBD1 (6 bases). CDR1 is KGHSH, CDR2 LQKENI, per germline. Between the trimmed V and J ends, which lost 3 bases and 3 bases, there was a span of 11 bases. This CDR3 has 15 amino acids.

This chain links TRBV6-5 with TRBJ2-2, with 9 bases lining up with TRBD1. Germline V lookup: CDR1 MNHEY, CDR2 SVGAGI. Trimming took 4 bases from V and 6 from J; bases not matched to a gene: 6. The CDR3 has 15 amino acids. The CDR3 sequence is CASSSGTGIPGELFF. CDR3 nucleotide sequence: TGTGCCAGCAGTTCCGGGACAGGGATCCCCGGGGAGCTGTTTTTT.

This chain uses TRBV7-2 with TRBJ2-2; no definite D call. CDR1 SGHTA and CDR2 FQGNSA come from the germline V gene. The V end was cut by 5 bases, the J end by 1 base, with 5 bases between. The CDR3 extends over 13 amino acids. Here the CDR3 DNA reads TGTGCCAGCAGCCCGGGGAACACCGGGGAGCTGTTTTTT. Its protein product is CASSPGNTGELFF.

The CDR3 DNA is TGTGCCAGCAGCTCCGCTGGACAGGCTTACAATGAGCAGTTCTTC. It encodes CASSSAGQAYNEQFF. The chain is built from TRBV7-2 and TRBJ2-1; 7 bases align to TRBD1. There are 15 residues in the CDR3. CDR1 and CDR2 from the germline V gene are SGHTA and FQGNSA. Trimming removed 4 bases from V and 4 bases from J; junction bases left unmatched: 7.

This clone was seen once. This chain links TRBV11-2 with TRBJ2-1; possible D gene TRBD2, 6 bases. Germline V lookup: CDR1 SGHAT, CDR2 FQNNGV. V was pared by 5 bases and J by 8 bases, with 19 bases between. The length of the CDR3 is 15 residues. DNA of the CDR3: TGTGCCAGCAGCCGTGCGGGGTTTAATGTTGATGAGCAGTTCTTC. Protein product: CASSRAGFNVDEQFF.